This T cell receptor beta chain was profiled in a study of T cell changes during pregnancy in multiple sclerosis. V gave up 6 bases and J gave up 2 bases; unmatched junction bases: 2. Looked up from germline, CDR1 is MNHNY and CDR2 is SVGAGI (reference sequence). The CDR3 covers 13 residues. Repertoires were generated with immunoSEQ multiplex PCR, while TCRdb's copy carries only in-frame clones and drops some. The data show 39,000 or so clones, 90% seen once. This TCR was sampled from a female donor with multiple sclerosis, enrolled in a pregnancy study. The chain is built from TRBV6-6 and TRBJ1-1; 8 positions agree with TRBD1. The sequences come from CD8+ T cells from peripheral blood mononuclear cells, collected in the first trimester of pregnancy. The CDR3, as DNA: TGTGCCAGCAGCAGGGGGCGCAACACTGAAGCTTTCTTT. It is translated as CASSRGRNTEAFF.